The T cell receptor beta chain under discussion was sequenced for a study of blood T cell repertoires in COVID-19. Study-wide background: The origin of the acute and convalescent COVID-19 samples was the United States, Italy and Spain. Sources were T cells, B-cell-depleted T cells, or PBMCs; the material itself was cDNA or gDNA.

Trimming took 1 base from V and 3 from J, leaving 12 bases between them. This CDR3 spans 15 amino acids. Germline V gene sequence: CDR1 SGHTA, CDR2 FQGNSA. In the study's own analysis: Reference gene primer amplification in the assay estimated nucleated cell counts. Generated by immunoSEQ multiplex PCR, the TCRdb table keeps only in-frame clones and is missing some. V, J and clone size are those of that table, while D and trimming were read from the DNA. The sample lists under 65,000 clones, 75% to 95% seen once, with more than 15% in the top ten. Sequencing input: peripheral blood. The chain uses TRBV7-2 and TRBJ2-5; D gene unclear. This receptor was identified in a man aged 80 or over with acute or convalescent COVID-19. CDR3 sequence: CASSLGLQGEETQYF. CDR3 nucleotides: TGTGCCAGCAGCTTAGGTTTGCAAGGAGAAGAGACCCAGTACTTC.